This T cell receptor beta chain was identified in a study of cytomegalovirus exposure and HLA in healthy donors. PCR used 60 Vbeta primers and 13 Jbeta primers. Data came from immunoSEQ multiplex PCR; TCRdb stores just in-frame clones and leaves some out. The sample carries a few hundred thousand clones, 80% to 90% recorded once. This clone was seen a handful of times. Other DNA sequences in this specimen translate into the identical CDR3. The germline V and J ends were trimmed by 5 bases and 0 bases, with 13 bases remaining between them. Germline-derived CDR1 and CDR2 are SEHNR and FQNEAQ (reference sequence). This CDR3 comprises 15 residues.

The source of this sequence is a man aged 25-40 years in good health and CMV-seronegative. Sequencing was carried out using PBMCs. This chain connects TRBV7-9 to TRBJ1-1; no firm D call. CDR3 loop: CASSLLGGMNTEAFF. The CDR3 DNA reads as TGTGCCAGCAGCCTCCTCGGCGGCATGAACACTGAAGCTTTCTTT.